This TCR beta chain was recorded in a study of blood T cell repertoires in COVID-19. This CDR3 has 16 residues. The V gene's germline CDR1 is SGDLS and CDR2 YYNGEE. V was pared by 4 bases and J by 5 bases, with 10 bases of the junction left unmatched. Generated by immunoSEQ multiplex PCR, the TCRdb table keeps only in-frame clones and is missing some. Of fewer than 250,000 clones detected, about 85% appear once; the ten largest clones hold around 25%. The source is a woman aged 40 to 49 in a cohort exposed to, infected with or recovered from COVID-19 (not recorded which). Source material: PBMCs or T cells enriched from blood (not recorded which). The chain recombines TRBV9 with TRBJ2-5; 11 nucleotides match TRBD2. Written as DNA, the CDR3 is TGTGCCAGCAGCCCCGGACTAGCGGGCGGTATCGAGACCCAGTACTTC. Its translation is CASSPGLAGGIETQYF.